This T cell receptor (beta chain) was obtained from a study of cytomegalovirus exposure and HLA in healthy donors. The CDR3 is 12 amino acids. Trimming cost V 6 bases and J 3 bases, with 9 bases left between them. Germline CDR1 is ENHRY and CDR2 is SYGVKD. In nominal health when sampled, donors likely had unrecorded immune exposures nonetheless. Researchers ran the PCR with 60 Vbeta and 13 Jbeta primers. Sequenced by immunoSEQ multiplex PCR; TCRdb stores in-frame clones only, minus some. Of 90,000 to 95,000 clones in the sample, more than 65% are singletons; the top ten hold roughly 1.1%. This clone came up a few times. Its antigen remains unknown. Study-level results: It was likely that a cluster of highly shared sequence variants was a sequencing artifact. Among TCR beta chains of equal frequency, HLA-associated ones were more clonally expanded in a later analysis. A few V segments could not be told apart, such as TRBV6-2 and TRBV6-3, and were left out.

The chain couples TRBV10-3 to TRBJ2-7; D not resolved. The sequenced material came from PBMCs. The receptor was isolated from a girl aged 2 to 9 in good health and CMV-seropositive. CDR3 protein: CAISDGDYEQYF. CDR3 nucleotide sequence: TGTGCCATCAGCGACGGAGACTACGAGCAGTACTTC.